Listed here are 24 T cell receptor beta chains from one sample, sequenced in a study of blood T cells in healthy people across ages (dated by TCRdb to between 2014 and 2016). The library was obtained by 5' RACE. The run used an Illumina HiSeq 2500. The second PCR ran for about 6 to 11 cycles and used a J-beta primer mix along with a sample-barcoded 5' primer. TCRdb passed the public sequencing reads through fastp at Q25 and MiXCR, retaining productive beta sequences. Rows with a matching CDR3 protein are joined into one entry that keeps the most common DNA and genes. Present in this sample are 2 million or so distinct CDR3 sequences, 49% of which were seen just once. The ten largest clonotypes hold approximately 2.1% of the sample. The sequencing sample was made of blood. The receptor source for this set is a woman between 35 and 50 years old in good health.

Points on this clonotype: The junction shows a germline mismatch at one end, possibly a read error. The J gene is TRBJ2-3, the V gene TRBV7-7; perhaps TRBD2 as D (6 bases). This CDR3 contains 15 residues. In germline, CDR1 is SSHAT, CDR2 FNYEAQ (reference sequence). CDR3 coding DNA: TGTGCTAGCAGCGCAGCCGGGACTCGCACAGATACGCAGTATTTT. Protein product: CASSAAGTRTDTQYF.

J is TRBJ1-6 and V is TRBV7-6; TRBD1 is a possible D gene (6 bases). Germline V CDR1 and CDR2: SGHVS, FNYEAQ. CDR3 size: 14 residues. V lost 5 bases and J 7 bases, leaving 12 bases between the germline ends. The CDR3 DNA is TGTGCCAGCAGCGATTGGGGGCCGAATTCACCCCTCCACTTT. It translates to CASSDWGPNSPLHF.

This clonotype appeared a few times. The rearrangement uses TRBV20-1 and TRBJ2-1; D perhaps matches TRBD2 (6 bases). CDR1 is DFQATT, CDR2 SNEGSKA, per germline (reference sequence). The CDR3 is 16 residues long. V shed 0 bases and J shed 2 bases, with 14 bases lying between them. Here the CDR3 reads CSARDPGPGAYNEQFF. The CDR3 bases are TGCAGTGCTAGAGATCCCGGGCCGGGAGCCTACAATGAGCAGTTCTTC.

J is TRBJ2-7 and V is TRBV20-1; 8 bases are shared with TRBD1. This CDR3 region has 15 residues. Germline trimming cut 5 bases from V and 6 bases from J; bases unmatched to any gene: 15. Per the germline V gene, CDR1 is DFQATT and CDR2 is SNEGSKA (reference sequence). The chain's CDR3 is CSADGRQGPRGEQYF. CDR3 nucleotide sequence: TGCAGTGCTGACGGGAGACAGGGGCCACGGGGCGAGCAGTACTTC.

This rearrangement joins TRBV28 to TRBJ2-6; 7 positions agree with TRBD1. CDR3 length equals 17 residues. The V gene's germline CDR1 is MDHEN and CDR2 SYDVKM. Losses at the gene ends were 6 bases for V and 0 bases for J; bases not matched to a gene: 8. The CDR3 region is CASSLGDSRSGANVLTF. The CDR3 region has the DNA TGTGCCAGCAGCCTAGGGGACAGTCGCTCTGGGGCCAACGTCCTGACTTTC.

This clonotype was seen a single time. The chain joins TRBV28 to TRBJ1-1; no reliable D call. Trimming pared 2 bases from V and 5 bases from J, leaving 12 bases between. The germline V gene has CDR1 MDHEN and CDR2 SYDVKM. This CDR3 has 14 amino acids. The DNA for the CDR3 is TGTGCCAGCAGTTTAGCCAGATTCGGGACTGAAGCTTTCTTT. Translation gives CASSLARFGTEAFF.

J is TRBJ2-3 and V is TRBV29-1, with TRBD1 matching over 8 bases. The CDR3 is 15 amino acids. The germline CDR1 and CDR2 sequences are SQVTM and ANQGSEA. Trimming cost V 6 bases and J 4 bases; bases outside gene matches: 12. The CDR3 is CSVLRGTGIADTQYF. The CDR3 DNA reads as TGCAGCGTGCTCCGGGGGACAGGCATTGCAGATACGCAGTATTTT.

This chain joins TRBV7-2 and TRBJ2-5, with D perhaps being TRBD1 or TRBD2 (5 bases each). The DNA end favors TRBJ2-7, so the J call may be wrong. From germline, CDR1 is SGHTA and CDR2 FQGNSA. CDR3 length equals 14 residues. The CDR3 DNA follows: TGTGCCAGCAGCGCGAGCCAGGGAGTGAACGAGCAGTACTTC. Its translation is CASSASQGVNEQYF.

CDR3: CSAILRQGAEQPQHF. CDR3 bases: TGCAGTGCTATTCTACGACAGGGGGCTGAGCAGCCCCAGCATTTT. The chain couples TRBV20-1 to TRBJ1-5, with 10 bases matching TRBD1. J was trimmed by 7 bases and V by 4 bases; bases with no gene match: 10. The CDR3 sequence is 15 residues long. Germline CDR1 DFQATT, CDR2 SNEGSKA (reference sequence).

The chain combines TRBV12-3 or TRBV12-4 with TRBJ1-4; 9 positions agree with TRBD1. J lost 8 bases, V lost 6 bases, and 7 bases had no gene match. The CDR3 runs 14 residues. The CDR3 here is CASRPGTGKEKLFF. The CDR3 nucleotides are TGTGCCAGCAGACCCGGGACAGGGAAAGAAAAACTGTTTTTT.

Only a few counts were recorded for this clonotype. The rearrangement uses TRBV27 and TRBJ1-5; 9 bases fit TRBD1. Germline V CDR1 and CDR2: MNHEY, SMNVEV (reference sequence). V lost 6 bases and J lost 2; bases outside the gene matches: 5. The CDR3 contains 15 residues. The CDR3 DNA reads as TGTGCCAGCAGAACGGACAGGGGCGGCAATCAGCCCCAGCATTTT. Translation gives CASRTDRGGNQPQHF.

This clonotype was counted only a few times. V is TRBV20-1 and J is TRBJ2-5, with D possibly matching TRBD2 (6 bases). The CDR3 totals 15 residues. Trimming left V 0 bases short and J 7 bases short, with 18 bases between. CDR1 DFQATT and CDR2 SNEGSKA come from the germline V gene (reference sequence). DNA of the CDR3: TGCAGTGCTAGAGATTCCCGTGGTAGCGGCGTGACCCAGTACTTC. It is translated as CSARDSRGSGVTQYF.

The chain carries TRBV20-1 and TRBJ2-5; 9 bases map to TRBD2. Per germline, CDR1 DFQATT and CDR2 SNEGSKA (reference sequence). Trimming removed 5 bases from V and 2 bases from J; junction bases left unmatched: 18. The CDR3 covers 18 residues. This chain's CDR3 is CSAETSGESTRYQETQYF. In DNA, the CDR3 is TGCAGTGCTGAGACTAGCGGAGAATCGACCCGATATCAAGAGACCCAGTACTTC.

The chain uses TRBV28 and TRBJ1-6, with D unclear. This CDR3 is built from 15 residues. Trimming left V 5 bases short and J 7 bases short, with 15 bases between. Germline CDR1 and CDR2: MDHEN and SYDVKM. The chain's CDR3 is CASSPGSPGNSPLHF. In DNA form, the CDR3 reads TGTGCCAGCAGTCCCGGTTCCCCGGGGAATTCACCCCTCCACTTT. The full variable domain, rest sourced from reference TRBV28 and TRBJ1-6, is DVKVTQSSRYLVKRTGEKVFLECVQDMDHENMFWYRQDPGLGLRLIYFSYDVKMKEKGDIPEGYSVSREKKERFSLILESASTNQTSMYLCASSPGSPGNSPLHFGNGTRLTVT.

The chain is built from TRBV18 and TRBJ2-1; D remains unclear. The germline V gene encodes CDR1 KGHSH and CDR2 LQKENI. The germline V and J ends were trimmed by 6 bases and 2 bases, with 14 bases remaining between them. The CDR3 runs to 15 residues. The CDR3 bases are TGTGCCAGCTCGGGCAGCCCAGAACCCTACAATGAGCAGTTCTTC. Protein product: CASSGSPEPYNEQFF. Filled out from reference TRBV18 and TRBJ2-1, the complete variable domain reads NAGVMQNPRHLVRRRGQEARLRCSPMKGHSHVYWYRQLPEEGLKFMVYLQKENIIDESGMPKERFSAEFPKEGPSILRIQQVVRGDSAAYFCASSGSPEPYNEQFFGPGTRLTVL.

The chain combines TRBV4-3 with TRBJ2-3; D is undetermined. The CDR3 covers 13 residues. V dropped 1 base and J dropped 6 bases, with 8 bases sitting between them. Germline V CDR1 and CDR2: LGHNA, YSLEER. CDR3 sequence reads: CASSQAKLDTQYF. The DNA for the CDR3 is TGCGCCAGCAGCCAAGCCAAGCTCGATACGCAGTATTTT.

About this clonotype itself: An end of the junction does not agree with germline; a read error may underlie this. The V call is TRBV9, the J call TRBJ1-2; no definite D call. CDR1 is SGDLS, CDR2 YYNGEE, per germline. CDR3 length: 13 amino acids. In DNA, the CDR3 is TGTGCCGGCAGCGTATGGGGTGACTATGACTACACCTTC. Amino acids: CAGSVWGDYDYTF.

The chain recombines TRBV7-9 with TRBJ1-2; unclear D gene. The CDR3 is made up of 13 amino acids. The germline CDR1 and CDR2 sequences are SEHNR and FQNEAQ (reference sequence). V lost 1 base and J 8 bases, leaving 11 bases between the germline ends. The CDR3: CASSLDVGVGYTF. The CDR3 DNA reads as TGTGCCAGCAGCTTAGACGTTGGGGTCGGCTACACCTTC.

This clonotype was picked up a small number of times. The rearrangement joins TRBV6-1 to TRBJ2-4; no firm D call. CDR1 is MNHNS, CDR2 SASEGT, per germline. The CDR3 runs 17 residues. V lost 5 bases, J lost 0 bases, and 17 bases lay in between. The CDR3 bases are TGTGCCAGCAGTCCCTCTCTTTCAAAACTAGCCAAAAACATTCAGTACTTC. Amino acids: CASSPSLSKLAKNIQYF.

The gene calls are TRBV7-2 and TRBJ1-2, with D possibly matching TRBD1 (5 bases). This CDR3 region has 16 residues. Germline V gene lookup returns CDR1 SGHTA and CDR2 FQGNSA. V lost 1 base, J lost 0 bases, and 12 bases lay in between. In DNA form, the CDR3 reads TGTGCCAGCAGCTTAGTACGGGCAGGGACTAACTATGGCTACACCTTC. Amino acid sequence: CASSLVRAGTNYGYTF.

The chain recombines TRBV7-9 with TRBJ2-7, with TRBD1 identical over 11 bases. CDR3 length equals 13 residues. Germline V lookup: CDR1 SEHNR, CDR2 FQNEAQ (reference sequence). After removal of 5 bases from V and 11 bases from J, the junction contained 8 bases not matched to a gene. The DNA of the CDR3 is TGTGCCAGCAGCACCGGGACAGGGGGGCGGGAGTACTTC. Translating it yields CASSTGTGGREYF.

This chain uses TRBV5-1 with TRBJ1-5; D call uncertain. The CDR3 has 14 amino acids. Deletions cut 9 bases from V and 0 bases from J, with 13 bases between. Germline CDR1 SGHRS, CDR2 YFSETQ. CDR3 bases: TGCGCCATCAGTCAGCTATATAGCAATCAGCCCCAGCATTTT. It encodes CAISQLYSNQPQHF.

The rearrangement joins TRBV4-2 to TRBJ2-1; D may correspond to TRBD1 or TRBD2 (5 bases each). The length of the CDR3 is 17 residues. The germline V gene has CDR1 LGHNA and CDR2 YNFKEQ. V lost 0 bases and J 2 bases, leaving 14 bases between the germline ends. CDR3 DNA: TGTGCCAGCAGCCAAGAAATCCAGGGAGCCCCCTACAATGAGCAGTTCTTC. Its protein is CASSQEIQGAPYNEQFF.

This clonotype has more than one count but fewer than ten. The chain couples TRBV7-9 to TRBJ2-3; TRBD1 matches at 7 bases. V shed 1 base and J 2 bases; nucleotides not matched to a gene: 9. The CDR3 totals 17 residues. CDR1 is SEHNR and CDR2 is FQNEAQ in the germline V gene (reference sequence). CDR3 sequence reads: CASSLVSTGRITDTQYF. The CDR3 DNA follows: TGTGCCAGCAGCTTAGTGTCGACAGGGCGTATCACAGATACGCAGTATTTT. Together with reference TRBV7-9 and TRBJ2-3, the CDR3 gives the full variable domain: DTGVSQNPRHKITKRGQNVTFRCDPISEHNRLYWYRQTLGQGPEFLTYFQNEAQLEKSRLLSDRFSAERPKGSFSTLEIQRTEQGDSAMYLCASSLVSTGRITDTQYFGPGTRLTVL.